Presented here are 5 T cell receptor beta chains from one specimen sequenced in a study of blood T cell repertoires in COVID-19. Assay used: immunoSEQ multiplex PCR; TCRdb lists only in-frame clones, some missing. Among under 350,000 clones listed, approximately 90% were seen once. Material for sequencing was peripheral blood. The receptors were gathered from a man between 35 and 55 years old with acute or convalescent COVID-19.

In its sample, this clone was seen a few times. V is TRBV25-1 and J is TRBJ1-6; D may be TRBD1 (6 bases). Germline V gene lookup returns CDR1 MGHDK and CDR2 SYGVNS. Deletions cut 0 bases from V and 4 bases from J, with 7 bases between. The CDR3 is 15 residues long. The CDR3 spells CASSEYQGYNSPLHF. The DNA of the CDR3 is TGTGCCAGCAGTGAATATCAGGGGTATAATTCACCCCTCCACTTT.

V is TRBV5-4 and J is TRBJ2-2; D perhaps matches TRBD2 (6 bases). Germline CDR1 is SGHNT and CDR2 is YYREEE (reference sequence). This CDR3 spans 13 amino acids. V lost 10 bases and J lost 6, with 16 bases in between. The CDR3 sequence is CAFGGTNSGELFF. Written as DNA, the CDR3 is TGTGCCTTTGGGGGGACGAATTCCGGGGAGCTGTTTTTT.

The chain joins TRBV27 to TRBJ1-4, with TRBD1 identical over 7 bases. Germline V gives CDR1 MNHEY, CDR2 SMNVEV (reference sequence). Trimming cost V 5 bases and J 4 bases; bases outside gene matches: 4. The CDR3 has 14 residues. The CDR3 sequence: CASSRDRLNEKLFF. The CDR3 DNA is TGTGCCAGCAGTCGGGACAGACTTAATGAAAAACTGTTTTTT.

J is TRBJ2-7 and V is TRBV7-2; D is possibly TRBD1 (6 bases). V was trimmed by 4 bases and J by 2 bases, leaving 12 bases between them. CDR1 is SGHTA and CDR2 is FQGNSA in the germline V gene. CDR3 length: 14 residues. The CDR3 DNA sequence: TGTGCCAGCAGCTCAGATTCAGGGGCCTACGAGCAGTACTTC. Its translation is CASSSDSGAYEQYF.

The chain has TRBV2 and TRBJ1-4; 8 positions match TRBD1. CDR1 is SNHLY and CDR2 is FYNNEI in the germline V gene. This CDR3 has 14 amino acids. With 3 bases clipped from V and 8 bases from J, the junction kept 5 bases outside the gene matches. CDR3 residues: CASSERTGREKLFF. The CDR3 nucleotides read TGTGCCAGCAGTGAGAGGACAGGGAGGGAAAAACTGTTTTTT.